This T cell receptor (beta chain) was recorded in a study of neurological immune-mediated disorders. Findings and limits, study-wide: Private repertoires in all groups were suggested, as expanded clones shared no CDR3 amino acid sequences across subjects. HTLV-1-associated myelopathy had the most TCR clonal expansion, while multiple sclerosis had the least, a level that fell below healthy controls.

The germline V and J ends were trimmed by 6 bases and 5 bases, with 17 bases remaining between them. CDR1 is DFQATT and CDR2 is SNEGSKA in the germline V gene (reference sequence). This CDR3 comprises 13 residues. Time point defined: longitudinal time-point 3. TCRdb passed the 5' RACE reads through MiXCR, listing each CDR3 protein once. The repertoire includes 93,000 or so distinct CDR3 sequences, approximately 11% of them detected once, and about 3.1% sits in the top ten. This clonotype was found many times. Its specificity is unknown. The specimen sequenced was PBMCs. This TCR was sampled from a female donor with HTLV-1-associated myelopathy (HAM/TSP). The rearrangement joins TRBV20-1 to TRBJ2-7, with D possibly being TRBD1 (6 bases). The CDR3 loop is CSARTDRSDEQYF. CDR3 bases: TGCAGTGCCCGCACGGACAGATCGGACGAGCAGTACTTC.